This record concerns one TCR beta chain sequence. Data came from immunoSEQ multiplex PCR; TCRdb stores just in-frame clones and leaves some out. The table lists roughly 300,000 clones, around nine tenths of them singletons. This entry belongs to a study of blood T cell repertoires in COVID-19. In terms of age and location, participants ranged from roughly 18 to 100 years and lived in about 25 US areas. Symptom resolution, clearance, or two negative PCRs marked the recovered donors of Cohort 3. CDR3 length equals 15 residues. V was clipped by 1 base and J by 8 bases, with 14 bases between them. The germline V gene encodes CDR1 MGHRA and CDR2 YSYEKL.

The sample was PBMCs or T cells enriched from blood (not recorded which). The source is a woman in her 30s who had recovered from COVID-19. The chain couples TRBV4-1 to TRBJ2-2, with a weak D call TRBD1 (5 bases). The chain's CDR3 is CASSQAGQGIGELFF. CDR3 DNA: TGCGCCAGCAGCCAAGCAGGGCAGGGAATAGGGGAGCTGTTTTTT.